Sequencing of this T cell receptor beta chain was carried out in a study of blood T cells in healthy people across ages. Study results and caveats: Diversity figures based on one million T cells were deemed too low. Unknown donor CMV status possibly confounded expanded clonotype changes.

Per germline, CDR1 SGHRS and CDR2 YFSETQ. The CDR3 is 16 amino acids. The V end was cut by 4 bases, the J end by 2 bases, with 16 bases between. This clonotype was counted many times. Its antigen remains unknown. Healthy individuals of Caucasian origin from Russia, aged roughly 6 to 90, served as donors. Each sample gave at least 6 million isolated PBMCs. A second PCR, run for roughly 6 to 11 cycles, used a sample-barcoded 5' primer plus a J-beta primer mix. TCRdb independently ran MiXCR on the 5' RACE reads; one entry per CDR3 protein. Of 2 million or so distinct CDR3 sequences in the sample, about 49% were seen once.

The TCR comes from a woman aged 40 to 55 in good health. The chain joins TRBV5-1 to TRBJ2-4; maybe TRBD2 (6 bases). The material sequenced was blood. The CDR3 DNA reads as TGCGCCAGCAGCAGTGGGCCGGAGGGAACCAAAAACATTCAGTACTTC. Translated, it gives CASSSGPEGTKNIQYF.